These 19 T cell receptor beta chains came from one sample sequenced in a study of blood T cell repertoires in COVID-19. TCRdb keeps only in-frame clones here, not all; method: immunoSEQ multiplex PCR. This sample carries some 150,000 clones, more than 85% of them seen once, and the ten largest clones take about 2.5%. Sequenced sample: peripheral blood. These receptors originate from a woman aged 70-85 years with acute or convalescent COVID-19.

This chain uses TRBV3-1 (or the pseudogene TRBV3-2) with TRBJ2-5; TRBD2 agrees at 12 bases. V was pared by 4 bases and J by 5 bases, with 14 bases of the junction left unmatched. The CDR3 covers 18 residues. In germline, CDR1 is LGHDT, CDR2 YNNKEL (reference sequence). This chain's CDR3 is CASSLKNPLAGGPETQYF. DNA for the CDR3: TGTGCCAGCAGCCTAAAAAATCCTCTAGCGGGGGGGCCGGAGACCCAGTACTTC.

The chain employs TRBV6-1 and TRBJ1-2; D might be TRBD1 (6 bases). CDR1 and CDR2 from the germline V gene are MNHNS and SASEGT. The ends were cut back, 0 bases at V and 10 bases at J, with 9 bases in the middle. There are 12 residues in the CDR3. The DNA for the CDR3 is TGTGCCAGCAGTGAAGCGTGGGGGCCCTACACCTTC. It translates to CASSEAWGPYTF.

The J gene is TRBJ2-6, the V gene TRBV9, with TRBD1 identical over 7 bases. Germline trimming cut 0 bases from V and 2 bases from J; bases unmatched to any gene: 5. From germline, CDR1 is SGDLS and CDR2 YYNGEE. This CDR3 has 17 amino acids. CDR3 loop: CASSVAEDRAGANVLTF. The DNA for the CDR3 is TGTGCCAGCAGCGTAGCTGAAGACAGGGCTGGGGCCAACGTCCTGACTTTC.

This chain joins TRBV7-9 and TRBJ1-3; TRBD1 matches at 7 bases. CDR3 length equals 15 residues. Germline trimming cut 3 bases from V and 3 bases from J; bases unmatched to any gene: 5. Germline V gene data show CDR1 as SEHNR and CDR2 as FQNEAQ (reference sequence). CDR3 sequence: CASSFGTGVGNTIYF. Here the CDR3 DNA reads TGTGCCAGCAGCTTCGGAACAGGGGTTGGAAACACCATATATTTT.

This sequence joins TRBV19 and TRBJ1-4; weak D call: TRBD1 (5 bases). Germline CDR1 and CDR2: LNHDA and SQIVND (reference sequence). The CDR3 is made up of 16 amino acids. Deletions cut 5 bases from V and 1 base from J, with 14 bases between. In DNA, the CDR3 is TGTGCCAGTAGTGCGCTAAACAGGAGAACTAATGAAAAACTGTTTTTT. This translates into CASSALNRRTNEKLFF. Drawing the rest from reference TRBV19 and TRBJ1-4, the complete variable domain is DGGITQSPKYLFRKEGQNVTLSCEQNLNHDAMYWYRQDPGQGLRLIYYSQIVNDFQKGDIAEGYSVSREKKESFPLTVTSAQKNPTAFYLCASSALNRRTNEKLFFGSGTQLSVL.

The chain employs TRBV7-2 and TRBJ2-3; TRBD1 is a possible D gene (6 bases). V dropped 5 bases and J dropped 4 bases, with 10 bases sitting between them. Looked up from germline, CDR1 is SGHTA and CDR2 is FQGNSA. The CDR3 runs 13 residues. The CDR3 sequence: CASSARGPDTQYF. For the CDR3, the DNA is TGTGCCAGCAGCGCCAGGGGTCCAGATACGCAGTATTTT.

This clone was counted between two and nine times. The CDR3 loop is CASSLRGGQGSIYGYTF. The CDR3 DNA reads as TGTGCCAGCAGTCTAAGGGGCGGACAGGGGAGTATCTATGGCTACACCTTC. V gene TRBV27 combines with J gene TRBJ1-2, with TRBD1 matching 9 bases. From germline, CDR1 is MNHEY and CDR2 SMNVEV (reference sequence). Germline trimming cut 5 bases from V and 4 bases from J; bases unmatched to any gene: 14. This CDR3 spans 17 amino acids.

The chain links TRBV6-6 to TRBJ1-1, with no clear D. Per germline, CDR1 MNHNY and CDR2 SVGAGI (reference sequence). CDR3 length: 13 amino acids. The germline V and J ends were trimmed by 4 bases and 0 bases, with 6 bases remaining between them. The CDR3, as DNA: TGTGCCAGCAGTTCCTATCTGAACACTGAAGCTTTCTTT. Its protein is CASSSYLNTEAFF.

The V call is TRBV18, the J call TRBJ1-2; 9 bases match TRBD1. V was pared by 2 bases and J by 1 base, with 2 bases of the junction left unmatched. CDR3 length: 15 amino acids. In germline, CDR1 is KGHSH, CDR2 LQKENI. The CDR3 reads CASSPDRGNNYGYTF. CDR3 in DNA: TGTGCCAGCTCACCAGACAGGGGGAATAACTATGGCTACACCTTC.

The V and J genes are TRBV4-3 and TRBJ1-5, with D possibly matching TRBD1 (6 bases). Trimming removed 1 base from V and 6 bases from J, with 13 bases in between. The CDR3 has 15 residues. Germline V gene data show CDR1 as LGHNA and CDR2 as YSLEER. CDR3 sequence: CASSQGFQGPQPQHF. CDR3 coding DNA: TGCGCCAGCAGCCAAGGATTTCAGGGGCCTCAGCCCCAGCATTTT.

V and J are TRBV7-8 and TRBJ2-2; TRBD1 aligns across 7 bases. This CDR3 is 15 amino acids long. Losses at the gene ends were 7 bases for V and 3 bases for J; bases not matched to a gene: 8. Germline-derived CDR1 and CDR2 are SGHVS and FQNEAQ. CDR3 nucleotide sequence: TGTGCCAGCACCACGGACAGGACTTACACCGGGGAGCTGTTTTTT. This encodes CASTTDRTYTGELFF.

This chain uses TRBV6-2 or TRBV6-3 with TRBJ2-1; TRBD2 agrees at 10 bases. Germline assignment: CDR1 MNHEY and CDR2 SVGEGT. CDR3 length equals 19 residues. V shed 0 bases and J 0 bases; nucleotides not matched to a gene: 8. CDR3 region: CASSYSASGGSPSYNEQFF. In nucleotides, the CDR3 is TGTGCCAGCAGTTACTCGGCTAGCGGGGGTTCCCCCTCCTACAATGAGCAGTTCTTC.

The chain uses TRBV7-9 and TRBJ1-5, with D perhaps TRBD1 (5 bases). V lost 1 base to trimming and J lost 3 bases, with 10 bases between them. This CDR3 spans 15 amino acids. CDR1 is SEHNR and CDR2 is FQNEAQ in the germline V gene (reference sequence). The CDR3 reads CASSLEGVPNQPQHF. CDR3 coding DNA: TGTGCCAGCAGCTTAGAAGGGGTCCCCAATCAGCCCCAGCATTTT.

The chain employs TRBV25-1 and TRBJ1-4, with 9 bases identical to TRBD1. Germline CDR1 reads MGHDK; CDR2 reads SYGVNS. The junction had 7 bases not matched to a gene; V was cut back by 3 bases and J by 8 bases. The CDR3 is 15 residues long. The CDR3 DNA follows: TGTGCCAGCAGTGATCTCGGACAGGGGAACGAAAAACTGTTTTTT. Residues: CASSDLGQGNEKLFF.

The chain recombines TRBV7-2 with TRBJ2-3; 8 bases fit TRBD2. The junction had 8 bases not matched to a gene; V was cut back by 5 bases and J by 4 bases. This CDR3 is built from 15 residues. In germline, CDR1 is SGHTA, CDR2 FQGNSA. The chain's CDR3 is CASSALAVSADTQYF. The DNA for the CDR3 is TGTGCCAGCAGCGCACTAGCGGTTTCGGCAGATACGCAGTATTTT.

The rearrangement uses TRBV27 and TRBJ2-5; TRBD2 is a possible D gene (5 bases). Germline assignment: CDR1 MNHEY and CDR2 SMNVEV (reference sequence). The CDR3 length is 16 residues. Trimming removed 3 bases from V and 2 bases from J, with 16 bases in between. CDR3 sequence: CASSFISGSGQETQYF. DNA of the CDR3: TGTGCCAGCAGTTTTATCTCGGGTTCGGGGCAAGAGACCCAGTACTTC.

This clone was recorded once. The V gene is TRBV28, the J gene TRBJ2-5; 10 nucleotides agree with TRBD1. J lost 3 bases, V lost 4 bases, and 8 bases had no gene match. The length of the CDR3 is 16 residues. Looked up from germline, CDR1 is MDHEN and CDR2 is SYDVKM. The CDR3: CASSSPGTGVKETQYF. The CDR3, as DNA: TGTGCCAGCAGTTCCCCCGGGACAGGGGTTAAAGAGACCCAGTACTTC.

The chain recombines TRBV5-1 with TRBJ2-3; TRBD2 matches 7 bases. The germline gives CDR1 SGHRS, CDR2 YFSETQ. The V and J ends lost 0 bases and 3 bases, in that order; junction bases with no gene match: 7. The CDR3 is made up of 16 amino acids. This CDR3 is CASSLAVGGGTDTQYF. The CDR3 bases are TGCGCCAGCAGCTTGGCCGTGGGCGGGGGAACAGATACGCAGTATTTT.

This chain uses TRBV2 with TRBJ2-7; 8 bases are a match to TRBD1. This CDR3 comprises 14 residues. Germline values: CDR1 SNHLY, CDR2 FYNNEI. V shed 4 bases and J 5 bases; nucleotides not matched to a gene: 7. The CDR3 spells CASSGRTGRHEQYV. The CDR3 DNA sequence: TGTGCCAGCAGTGGCCGGACAGGGAGGCACGAGCAGTACGTC.